Presented here are 31 T cell receptor beta chains from one specimen sequenced in a study of OX40 agonist ivuxolimab in advanced cancers. Using immunoSEQ multiplex PCR, the repertoire was profiled, and TCRdb retains in-frame clones only, with some absent. The sample records 69,000 or so clones, 70% to 90% being singletons. Sample: CD4+ or CD8+ T cells sorted from blood, taken in a trial of the OX40 agonist ivuxolimab. These receptor sequences come from an adult with an advanced solid tumor such as melanoma, head and neck, liver or kidney cancer.

This chain links TRBV11-2 with TRBJ2-1, with 13 bases identical to TRBD2. Germline V gene data show CDR1 as SGHAT and CDR2 as FQNNGV. The CDR3 runs to 19 residues. The V and J ends lost 5 bases and 2 bases, in that order; junction bases with no gene match: 12. CDR3 nucleotides: TGTGCCAGCAGCCGATCGGGACTAGCGGGGAACCAAGCCTACAATGAGCAGTTCTTC. It is translated as CASSRSGLAGNQAYNEQFF.

The chain recombines TRBV19 with TRBJ1-1; D ambiguous. Trimming removed 5 bases from V and 3 bases from J, with 10 bases in between. The CDR3 totals 13 residues. Germline V gene data show CDR1 as LNHDA and CDR2 as SQIVND (reference sequence). The DNA for the CDR3 is TGTGCCAGTAGTTTTATGGTGCACACTGAAGCTTTCTTT. Amino acids: CASSFMVHTEAFF.

This clone appeared a few times. The CDR3: CASNPLGVAGLRGTDTQYF. The CDR3 DNA follows: TGTGCCAGCAATCCGCTGGGGGTAGCGGGATTACGTGGCACAGATACGCAGTATTTT. V is TRBV28 and J is TRBJ2-3; TRBD2 aligns across 8 bases. The CDR3 has 19 residues. Looked up from germline, CDR1 is MDHEN and CDR2 is SYDVKM. V lost 7 bases and J lost 1; bases outside the gene matches: 19.

This rearrangement joins TRBV2 to TRBJ2-2; D remains unclear. V was pared by 7 bases and J by 1 base, with 7 bases between. CDR3 length: 13 amino acids. CDR1 is SNHLY, CDR2 FYNNEI, per germline. The CDR3 sequence is CASNSWNTGELFF. DNA for the CDR3: TGTGCCAGCAATAGCTGGAACACCGGGGAGCTGTTTTTT.

The V call is TRBV30, the J call TRBJ1-4; tentative D call: TRBD1 (6 bases). The germline gives CDR1 GTSNPN, CDR2 SVGIG (reference sequence). V was pared by 8 bases and J by 3 bases, with 13 bases between. CDR3 length: 13 amino acids. DNA of the CDR3: TGTGCCCTGGGGGCGGCAGCTAATGAAAAACTGTTTTTT. Translated: CALGAAANEKLFF.

The J gene is TRBJ2-5, the V gene TRBV5-1; D not certain. Germline V lookup: CDR1 SGHRS, CDR2 YFSETQ. CDR3 size: 14 residues. The germline V and J ends were trimmed by 0 bases and 2 bases, with 8 bases remaining between them. The CDR3 region has the DNA TGCGCCAGCAGCTTGGCCGGCACACAAGAGACCCAGTACTTC. Translation gives CASSLAGTQETQYF.

This clone has a single count. This chain links TRBV18 with TRBJ2-1, with D unclear. This CDR3 contains 13 residues. Between the trimmed V and J ends, which lost 6 bases and 7 bases, there was a span of 13 bases. The germline gives CDR1 KGHSH, CDR2 LQKENI. The CDR3 DNA is TGTGCCAGCTCCGGTTGGTCCCGGAATGAGCAGTTCTTC. It translates to CASSGWSRNEQFF.

V is TRBV15 and J is TRBJ1-1; TRBD1 matches at 8 bases. Trimming cost V 6 bases and J 1 base; bases outside gene matches: 4. The CDR3 has 14 amino acids. Germline V gene lookup returns CDR1 LNHNV and CDR2 YYDKDF (reference sequence). The CDR3 DNA reads TGTGCCACCAGAAGGGACAGGACGAACACTGAAGCTTTCTTT. It is translated as CATRRDRTNTEAFF. Looking up the rest from reference TRBV15 and TRBJ1-1 gives the full variable domain: DAMVIQNPRYQVTQFGKPVTLSCSQTLNHNVMYWYQQKSSQAPKLLFHYYDKDFNNEADTPDNFQSRRPNTSFCFLDIRSPGLGDTAMYLCATRRDRTNTEAFFGQGTRLTVV.

The chain couples TRBV6-5 to TRBJ2-7; a weak D match, TRBD1 (6 bases). In germline, CDR1 is MNHEY, CDR2 SVGAGI. This CDR3 contains 16 residues. Trimming took 0 bases from V and 0 from J, leaving 12 bases between them. The CDR3 loop is CASSYSTTGRSYEQYF. Here the CDR3 DNA reads TGTGCCAGCAGTTACTCGACTACAGGGCGCTCCTACGAGCAGTACTTC.

This rearrangement joins TRBV11-2 to TRBJ1-2, with TRBD1 as a possible D gene (5 bases). Trimming pared 8 bases from V and 3 bases from J, leaving 13 bases between. CDR3 length: 13 amino acids. Germline CDR1 and CDR2: SGHAT and FQNNGV. The CDR3 reads CASAIRGDYGYTF. DNA for the CDR3: TGTGCCAGCGCGATAAGGGGTGACTATGGCTACACCTTC.

The chain joins TRBV4-3 to TRBJ2-7; 8 nucleotides line up with TRBD2. The CDR3 loop spans 17 amino acids. The V and J ends lost 1 base and 1 base, in that order; junction bases with no gene match: 9. The germline V gene has CDR1 LGHNA and CDR2 YSLEER. The CDR3 nucleotides read TGCGCCAGCAGCCAAGTGGTATTAGCGGGGCGATCCTACGAGCAGTACTTC. Translating it yields CASSQVVLAGRSYEQYF.

V is TRBV28 and J is TRBJ1-6; 11 bases line up with TRBD1. Per the germline V gene, CDR1 is MDHEN and CDR2 is SYDVKM. V shed 6 bases and J 7 bases; nucleotides not matched to a gene: 5. The CDR3 contains 15 residues. The CDR3 sequence: CASSRGTGGNSPLHF. CDR3 bases: TGTGCCAGCAGCCGCGGGACAGGGGGGAATTCACCCCTCCACTTT.

This chain connects TRBV18 to TRBJ2-7; 7 nucleotides line up with TRBD1. The CDR3 contains 14 residues. Trimming took 6 bases from V and 5 from J; bases not matched to a gene: 10. Germline CDR1 KGHSH, CDR2 LQKENI. CDR3: CASSPEGAIHEQYF. The CDR3 region has the DNA TGTGCCAGCTCCCCCGAGGGGGCGATCCACGAGCAGTACTTC.

The CDR3 here is CASSFLAGPVYEQYF. In nucleotides, the CDR3 is TGTGCCAGCAGTTTTCTAGCGGGGCCAGTCTACGAGCAGTACTTC. J is TRBJ2-7 and V is TRBV27; 9 bases line up with TRBD2. The V and J ends lost 3 bases and 3 bases, in that order; junction bases with no gene match: 6. The length of the CDR3 is 15 residues. The V gene's germline CDR1 is MNHEY and CDR2 SMNVEV (reference sequence).

This chain uses TRBV4-1 with TRBJ2-7, with 8 bases fitting TRBD1. J lost 2 bases, V lost 2 bases, and 8 bases had no gene match. The CDR3 covers 16 residues. Germline V gives CDR1 MGHRA, CDR2 YSYEKL. CDR3 sequence reads: CASSQPLGQEPYEQYF. CDR3 DNA sequence: TGCGCCAGCAGCCAACCTTTGGGACAGGAACCCTACGAGCAGTACTTC.

The chain is built from TRBV20-1 and TRBJ1-1; unclear D gene. The CDR3 consists of 11 residues. Trimming pared 0 bases from V and 7 bases from J, leaving 6 bases between. Germline assignment: CDR1 DFQATT and CDR2 SNEGSKA (reference sequence). The CDR3 is CSARESFEAFF. DNA for the CDR3: TGCAGTGCTAGAGAGTCCTTTGAAGCTTTCTTT.

The table lists this clone with a few counts. This chain joins TRBV2 and TRBJ1-5, with 9 nucleotides matching TRBD1. The ends lost 6 bases at V and 7 bases at J; junction bases unmatched: 13. The CDR3 totals 16 residues. Germline-derived CDR1 and CDR2 are SNHLY and FYNNEI. CDR3 in amino acids: CASSNTGTGPRQPQHF. CDR3 DNA: TGTGCCAGCAGCAACACCGGGACAGGGCCTCGGCAGCCCCAGCATTTT. The full variable domain, with the rest looked up from reference TRBV2 and TRBJ1-5, is EPEVTQTPSHQVTQMGQEVILRCVPISNHLYFYWYRQILGQKVEFLVSFYNNEISEKSEIFDDQFSVERPDGSNFTLKIRSTKLEDSAMYFCASSNTGTGPRQPQHFGDGTRLSIL.

The chain joins TRBV5-1 to TRBJ2-3; possible D gene TRBD1, 6 bases. CDR1 SGHRS and CDR2 YFSETQ come from the germline V gene. This CDR3 is built from 16 residues. The V and J ends lost 4 bases and 2 bases respectively, with 17 bases between them. The CDR3 here is CASSPGDISTTDTQYF. The CDR3 bases are TGCGCCAGCAGCCCAGGGGACATTTCGACCACAGATACGCAGTATTTT. The whole variable domain, filled in from reference TRBV5-1 and TRBJ2-3, reads KAGVTQTPRYLIKTRGQQVTLSCSPISGHRSVSWYQQTPGQGLQFLFEYFSETQRNKGNFPGRFSGRQFSNSRSEMNVSTLELGDSALYLCASSPGDISTTDTQYFGPGTRLTVL.

This clone appeared a few times. This sequence joins TRBV4-3 and TRBJ2-3; D not certain. The V gene lost 0 bases and the J gene lost 0 bases, with 4 bases spanning the gap. CDR3 size: 14 residues. Germline V gene sequence: CDR1 LGHNA, CDR2 YSLEER. For the CDR3, the DNA is TGCGCCAGCAGCCAAGATGCCAGCACAGATACGCAGTATTTT. This encodes CASSQDASTDTQYF.

This sequence joins TRBV6-5 and TRBJ2-1, with D possibly being TRBD2 (5 bases). The CDR3 covers 15 residues. Germline CDR1 and CDR2: MNHEY and SVGAGI. V lost 7 bases to trimming and J lost 7 bases, with 20 bases between them. The CDR3 sequence: CASTSTDLAENEQFF. The CDR3 DNA reads TGTGCCAGCACCTCAACGGACTTAGCTGAGAATGAGCAGTTCTTC.

The chain is built from TRBV6-5 and TRBJ1-6; D is perhaps TRBD1 (5 bases). Trimming cost V 7 bases and J 10 bases, with 14 bases left between them. This CDR3 is 13 amino acids long. Germline-derived CDR1 and CDR2 are MNHEY and SVGAGI. The CDR3 DNA reads TGTGCCAGCACCAGGGTTATAAACTCACCCCTCCACTTT. Amino acid sequence: CASTRVINSPLHF.

This clone was recorded at least ten times. The chain links TRBV25-1 to TRBJ1-1, with D hard to call. The V and J ends lost 0 bases and 4 bases respectively, with 9 bases between them. The CDR3 totals 14 residues. Germline V gene lookup returns CDR1 MGHDK and CDR2 SYGVNS. The CDR3 bases are TGTGCCAGCAGTGAATATCAAGAGGGCACTGAAGCTTTCTTT. Protein: CASSEYQEGTEAFF.

The chain uses TRBV2 and TRBJ1-2, with 7 bases that match TRBD1. The V segment lost 2 bases and the J segment 7 bases; nucleotides outside the gene matches: 10. The CDR3 extends over 15 amino acids. Per the germline V gene, CDR1 is SNHLY and CDR2 is FYNNEI. CDR3 coding DNA: TGTGCCAGCAGTGAATCGTTCGGGACAGTCGCTGGCTACACCTTC. Translation: CASSESFGTVAGYTF.

V gene TRBV11-3 combines with J gene TRBJ1-2; TRBD1 might be the D (5 bases). V lost 2 bases and J lost 5, with 18 bases in between. There are 16 residues in the CDR3. In germline, CDR1 is SGHNT, CDR2 YENEEA. The CDR3 loop reads CASSLYTREFGYGYTF. CDR3 sequence (DNA): TGTGCCAGCAGCTTATATACCAGGGAATTCGGGTATGGCTACACCTTC.

The chain has TRBV6-4 and TRBJ2-7; TRBD2 aligns across 7 bases. CDR3 length equals 13 residues. Germline-derived CDR1 and CDR2 are MRHNA and SNTAGT. Trimming took 7 bases from V and 2 from J; bases not matched to a gene: 5. In DNA, the CDR3 is TGTGCCAGCATAGGGGAGGGAACCTACGAGCAGTACTTC. The encoded protein is CASIGEGTYEQYF.

The rearrangement links TRBV4-2 to TRBJ2-6, with no clear D. This CDR3 has 15 amino acids. The germline V gene encodes CDR1 LGHNA and CDR2 YNFKEQ. The V gene lost 1 base and the J gene lost 4 bases, with 8 bases spanning the gap. In DNA form, the CDR3 reads TGTGCCAGCAGCCAAGTGTCGGGCGGGGCCAACGTCCTGACTTTC. Protein: CASSQVSGGANVLTF.

This clone was seen many times. This chain connects TRBV28 to TRBJ1-1; maybe TRBD1 (5 bases). The CDR3 runs to 14 residues. The V gene lost 5 bases and the J gene lost 4 bases, with 14 bases spanning the gap. Germline V gives CDR1 MDHEN, CDR2 SYDVKM. CDR3 residues: CASSPPRGGTEAFF. The CDR3 nucleotides read TGTGCCAGCAGTCCCCCTCGGGGGGGCACTGAAGCTTTCTTT.

The chain is built from TRBV7-2 and TRBJ2-5; D not resolved. The CDR3 is made up of 14 amino acids. Trimming shortened V by 3 bases and J by 1 base, and 9 bases separated the two germline ends. CDR1 and CDR2 from the germline V gene are SGHTA and FQGNSA. CDR3: CASSLSTAQETQYF. In DNA form, the CDR3 reads TGTGCCAGCAGCTTGAGTACAGCCCAAGAGACCCAGTACTTC.

This clone was seen more than once but under ten times. The chain recombines TRBV30 with TRBJ1-1; D is undetermined. This CDR3 has 11 amino acids. V lost 2 bases and J 7 bases, leaving 8 bases between the germline ends. Germline V gene data show CDR1 as GTSNPN and CDR2 as SVGIG (reference sequence). The CDR3 nucleotides are TGTGCCTGGAGTCGAAATTTTGAAGCTTTCTTT. Its translation: CAWSRNFEAFF.

The CDR3 is CAIGSLGDDTEAFF. In DNA form, the CDR3 reads TGTGCCATCGGCTCCTTGGGGGACGACACTGAAGCTTTCTTT. This chain connects TRBV10-3 to TRBJ1-1; weak D call: TRBD1 (5 bases). V gave up 8 bases and J gave up 3 bases, with 16 bases separating them. Germline CDR1 ENHRY, CDR2 SYGVKD. There are 14 residues in the CDR3.

V and J are TRBV18 and TRBJ1-5; D gene uncertain. The V end was cut by 4 bases, the J end by 0 bases, with 4 bases between. CDR1 KGHSH and CDR2 LQKENI come from the germline V gene. The CDR3 is 13 residues long. The CDR3 loop is CASSLYSNQPQHF. The DNA of the CDR3 is TGTGCCAGCTCACTTTATAGCAATCAGCCCCAGCATTTT.